This is a list of T cell receptor beta chains from one sample in a study of blood T cell repertoires in COVID-19. Assay: immunoSEQ multiplex PCR; the TCRdb copy retains only in-frame clones and omits some. The table includes some 42,000 clones, roughly 80% detected once. Sequences were obtained from peripheral blood. The receptors derive from a woman in her 70s with acute or convalescent COVID-19. The CDR3 runs from the conserved cysteine through the conserved F or W. D genes are given only for firm matches. Clone size is not always given. Where it is, it says once, few, many or a class for expanded clones.

clone_size | j_call | d_call | v_call | cdr3_aa | cdr3_nt
. | TRBJ1-1 | TRBD1 | TRBV28 | CASRGGQGATFVTEAFF | TGTGCCAGCAGGGGGGGACAGGGGGCTACTTTTGTCACTGAAGCTTTCTTT
. | TRBJ1-1 | TRBD1 | TRBV6-2/TRBV6-3 | CASSHRTGRTEAFF | TGTGCCAGCAGTCATCGGACAGGGCGGACTGAAGCTTTCTTT
few | TRBJ2-7 | TRBD2 | TRBV11-2 | CASSFRGSGVSSYEQYF | TGTGCCAGCAGCTTCAGGGGTAGCGGGGTTAGCTCCTACGAGCAGTACTTC
. | TRBJ2-7 | TRBD2 | TRBV28 | CASRTSGRMVEVDEQYF | TGTGCCAGCAGGACTAGCGGGAGAATGGTAGAGGTTGACGAGCAGTACTTC
. | TRBJ2-6 | . | TRBV19 | CASSIGQLGSGANVLTF | TGTGCCAGTAGTATCGGACAGTTGGGCTCTGGGGCCAACGTCCTGACTTTC
. | TRBJ1-1 | . | TRBV5-1 | CASSLYGVNTEAFF | TGCGCCAGCAGCTTGTACGGGGTGAACACTGAAGCTTTCTTT
. | TRBJ2-7 | TRBD1 | TRBV4-3 | CASSLTLPGQPYF | TGCGCCAGCAGCCTGACCCTACCGGGACAGCCGTACTTC
. | TRBJ1-2 | . | TRBV30 | CAWSEQGVGGYTF | TGTGCCTGGAGTGAGCAGGGCGTGGGTGGCTACACCTTC
few | TRBJ1-2 | TRBD1 | TRBV29-1 | CSVESQGVYGYTF | TGCAGCGTTGAATCACAGGGGGTCTATGGCTACACCTTC
. | TRBJ2-5 | . | TRBV10-1 | CASSAARKETQYF | TGCGCCAGCAGTGCGGCGCGGAAAGAGACCCAGTACTTC
. | TRBJ1-6 | . | TRBV27 | CASSTPSRQGYNSPLHF | TGTGCCAGCAGTACCCCGTCCCGCCAGGGCTATAATTCACCCCTCCACTTT
. | TRBJ2-7 | TRBD1 | TRBV10-3 | CAISQGALSYEQYF | TGTGCCATCAGTCAGGGGGCCCTCTCCTACGAGCAGTACTTC
. | TRBJ1-1 | . | TRBV7-6 | CASSILQGRMSTEAFF | TGTGCCAGCAGCATCCTACAGGGACGGATGAGCACTGAAGCTTTCTTT
. | TRBJ2-1 | TRBD2 | TRBV6-2/TRBV6-3 | CASSNPRTSSNEQFF | TGTGCCAGCAGTAACCCGAGGACTAGCAGTAATGAGCAGTTCTTC
. | TRBJ1-6 | TRBD1 | TRBV27 | CASSLYRGQLPLHF | TGTGCCAGCAGTCTGTACAGGGGGCAATTACCCCTCCACTTT
. | TRBJ1-1 | . | TRBV29-1 | CSVWDNLNTEAFF | TGCAGCGTCTGGGACAACCTGAACACTGAAGCTTTCTTT
. | TRBJ2-7 | TRBD2 | TRBV6-5 | CASSYSRTSGSYEQYF | TGTGCCAGCAGTTACTCCCGGACTAGCGGTTCCTACGAGCAGTACTTC
once | TRBJ2-3 | . | TRBV7-3 | CASSRGLVGDTQYF | TGTGCCAGCAGCCGCGGCCTTGTTGGAGATACGCAGTATTTT
few | TRBJ2-2 | . | TRBV18 | CASSPPAVSHTGELFF | TGTGCCAGCTCACCCCCCGCGGTGTCGCACACCGGGGAGCTGTTTTTT
. | TRBJ1-6 | . | TRBV30 | CAWARGNSPLHF | TGTGCCTGGGCCCGAGGGAATTCACCCCTCCACTTT
. | TRBJ2-7 | . | TRBV30 | CAWSRVPNLYEQYF | TGTGCCTGGAGCCGGGTCCCCAACCTCTACGAGCAGTACTTC
. | TRBJ1-1 | . | TRBV20-1 | CSASRQAANTEAFF | TGCAGTGCTAGTCGACAGGCGGCGAACACTGAAGCTTTCTTT
. | TRBJ2-7 | . | TRBV19 | CASSPRGGSREQYF | TGTGCCAGTAGCCCGAGAGGGGGTTCGCGGGAGCAGTACTTC
few | TRBJ2-1 | TRBD2 | TRBV29-1 | CSARTSGSNDEQFF | TGCAGCGCACGGACTAGCGGGAGTAACGATGAGCAGTTCTTC
. | TRBJ2-2 | TRBD1 | TRBV18 | CASSLYRGKDTGELFF | TGTGCCAGCTCACTTTACAGGGGCAAAGACACCGGGGAGCTGTTTTTT
. | TRBJ2-2 | . | TRBV18 | CASSPPGLVTGELFF | TGTGCCAGCTCACCCCCGGGACTGGTTACCGGGGAGCTGTTTTTT
. | TRBJ1-2 | TRBD1 | TRBV18 | CASSPSTGNYGYTF | TGTGCCAGCTCACCCTCGACAGGGAACTATGGCTACACCTTC
. | TRBJ2-2 | TRBD2 | TRBV19 | CASSRLAGGTGELFF | TGTGCCAGTAGTAGACTAGCGGGGGGCACCGGGGAGCTGTTTTTT
. | TRBJ2-5 | . | TRBV9 | CASSVDYLGAETQYF | TGTGCCAGCAGCGTAGATTACTTGGGAGCCGAGACCCAGTACTTC
. | TRBJ1-1 | . | TRBV2 | CARTPRGNTEAFF | TGTGCCAGGACCCCGCGGGGGAACACTGAAGCTTTCTTT
. | TRBJ1-2 | . | TRBV7-8 | CASSPVGVGGYTF | TGTGCCAGCAGCCCCGTCGGGGTAGGAGGCTACACCTTC
once | TRBJ1-2 | . | TRBV4-1 | CASSQERDYGYTF | TGCGCCAGCAGCCAAGAACGGGACTATGGCTACACCTTC